This entry concerns a single TCR beta chain. This entry belongs to a study of cytomegalovirus exposure and HLA in healthy donors. Looking at the study overall: Most genotyped donors, 81% of around 370, had Caucasian-associated genetic ancestry.

Primers: 60 Vbeta forward and 13 Jbeta reverse. Methods used by the authors: A follow-up analysis tallied around 80 million unique TCR beta chains, approximately 10 million shared. Libraries were prepared by immunoSEQ multiplex PCR; TCRdb keeps only in-frame clonotypes and omits some of them. The V and J calls and clone size come from that table; D and trimming were worked out from the DNA. The table has fewer than 250,000 clones, about 83% seen once. Regarding donors, all were healthy bone marrow donors. Germline CDR1 and CDR2: MNHEY and SMNVEV (reference sequence). This CDR3 contains 16 residues. V lost 0 bases to trimming and J lost 7 bases, with 17 bases between them.

The sequenced material came from PBMCs. The TCR sequence derives from a woman aged 45 to 65 in good health and CMV-seropositive. The V call is TRBV27, the J call TRBJ2-3, with D perhaps TRBD2 (5 bases). The CDR3 reads CASSLSKGRGFNTQYF. DNA for the CDR3: TGTGCCAGCAGTTTATCGAAAGGGAGAGGGTTTAATACGCAGTATTTT.